This T cell receptor beta chain emerged from a study of cytomegalovirus exposure and HLA in healthy donors. Turning to the study itself: The roughly 120 validation repertoires matched the 650 to 850 first-cohort repertoires in platform, a later analysis reported. Findings and caveats of the study: In vitro experiments confirmed that a few CMV-associated chains were specific for CMV antigens.

The donors were part of the validation cohort of 100 to 150 subjects. That cohort was separate from the first cohort, which comprised some 670 subjects. Note on this clone: Its antigen is unidentified.

The V gene lost 4 bases and the J gene lost 0 bases, with 14 bases spanning the gap. The CDR3 length is 16 residues. Germline assignment: CDR1 SGDLS and CDR2 YYNGEE. Produced via immunoSEQ multiplex PCR; TCRdb's table is partial and in-frame only. This table holds approximately 150,000 clones, around 87% found once. The rearrangement uses TRBV9 and TRBJ2-1, with a possible D match to TRBD2 (5 bases). The clonotype was recovered from a woman in her 30s in good health and CMV-seronegative. Material for sequencing was PBMCs. CDR3 sequence (DNA): TGTGCCAGCAGCTCCCCGCAGCGGAGCTCCTACAATGAGCAGTTCTTC. It translates to CASSSPQRSSYNEQFF.